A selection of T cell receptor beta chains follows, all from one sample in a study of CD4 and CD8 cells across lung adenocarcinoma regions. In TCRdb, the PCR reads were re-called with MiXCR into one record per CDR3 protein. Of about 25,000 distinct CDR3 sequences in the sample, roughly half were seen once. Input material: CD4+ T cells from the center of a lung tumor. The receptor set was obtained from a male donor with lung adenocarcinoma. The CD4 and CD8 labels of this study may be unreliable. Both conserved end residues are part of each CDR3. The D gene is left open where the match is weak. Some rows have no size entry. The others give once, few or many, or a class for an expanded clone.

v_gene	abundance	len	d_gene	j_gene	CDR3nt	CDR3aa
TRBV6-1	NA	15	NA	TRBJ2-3	TGTGCCAGGGAGCCCCAGGCTGTGAGCACAGATACGCAGTATTTT	CAREPQAVSTDTQYF
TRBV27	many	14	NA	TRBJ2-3	TGTGCCTCTAACGGGTGGGGAGACGCAAATACGCAGTATTTT	CASNGWGDANTQYF
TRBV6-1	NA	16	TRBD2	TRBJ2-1	TGTGCCAGCAGACGCGGACTAGCGGGAAGCAGCAATGAGCAGTTCTTC	CASRRGLAGSSNEQFF
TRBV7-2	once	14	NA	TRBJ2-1	TGTGCCAGCAGCTTCCTAGCGAGACCGGGTGAGCTGTTTTTC	CASSFLARPGELFF
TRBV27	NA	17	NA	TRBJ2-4	TGTGCCAGCAGTTTATCGGTGGGGCAGGGCCCCAACAATGAGCAGTACTTC	CASSLSVGQGPNNEQYF
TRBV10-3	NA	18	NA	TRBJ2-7	TGTGCCACCCAACGTTGGGGTCGTAGGCGGTGTGTCACAGATACGCAGTACTTC	CATQRWGRRRCVTDTQYF
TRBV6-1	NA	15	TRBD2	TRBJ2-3	TGTGCCAGCAGCGAACTAGCGGTGAGCACCGGGGCGCAGTTTTTT	CASSELAVSTGAQFF
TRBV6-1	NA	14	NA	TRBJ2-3	TGTGCCGCCACCGTCGGCCCTAGCCGACAAACCCAGTATTTC	CAATVGPSRQTQYF
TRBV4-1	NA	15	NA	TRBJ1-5	TGCGCCAGCAGCCAAGAAGTAGGGTGGGGTCAGCCCCAGCATTTT	CASSQEVGWGQPQHF
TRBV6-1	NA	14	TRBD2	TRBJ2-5	TGTGCGAGGAAGGGAAGCGGGAGCGCAGATACGCAGTATTTC	CARKGSGSADTQYF